Listed below are T cell receptor beta chains from one sample, sequenced in a study of blood T cell repertoires in COVID-19. The repertoire was sequenced with immunoSEQ multiplex PCR; TCRdb's copy has only in-frame clones and lacks some. The sample lists around 60,000 clones, 77% seen once, with 32% in the top ten. The specimen sequenced was peripheral blood. The receptors come from a human donor in a cohort sampled during active COVID-19. Both conserved end residues are part of each CDR3. D genes are given only for firm matches. Size is stated for part of the rows, as once, few or many counts, or as a class when the clone is expanded.

NA	15	TRBV19	NA	TRBJ2-2	TGTGCCAGTAAAACAGGGAATCTTAACACCGGGGAGCTGTTTTTT	CASKTGNLNTGELFF
TRBD1	14	TRBV4-3	NA	TRBJ1-6	TGCGCCAGCAGCCAAGGGACAGGGGTTTCACCCCTCCACTTT	CASSQGTGVSPLHF
NA	11	TRBV28	NA	TRBJ1-1	TGTGCCAGCAGTCAAGGGGGGGCAGCTTTCTTT	CASSQGGAAFF
NA	14	TRBV6-5	NA	TRBJ1-2	TGTGCCAGCAGTTCCCCTAACGTGATCTATGGCTACACCTTC	CASSSPNVIYGYTF
NA	17	TRBV4-1	NA	TRBJ1-1	TGCGCCAGCAGCCAAGACCCGACAGTCAAATTGAACACTGAAGCTTTCTTT	CASSQDPTVKLNTEAFF
NA	14	TRBV4-3	few	TRBJ2-1	TGCGCCAGCAGCCAAGATCGACATTCCAATGAGCAGTTCTTC	CASSQDRHSNEQFF
NA	14	TRBV5-1	few	TRBJ2-1	TGCGCCAGCAGCTTGGGACAGAATTACAATGAGCAGTTCTTC	CASSLGQNYNEQFF
TRBD2	15	TRBV5-1	NA	TRBJ2-7	TGCGCCAGCAGTTTTAGCGGGAGGGTCTCCTACGAGCAGTACTTC	CASSFSGRVSYEQYF
TRBD2	15	TRBV10-3	once	TRBJ2-7	TGTGCCATCAGTGAGTTGTCTAGCGGGAGCTACGAGCAGTACTTC	CAISELSSGSYEQYF
NA	14	TRBV15	few	TRBJ1-1	TGTGCCACCAGCAATAGACAGGAGAACACTGAAGCTTTCTTT	CATSNRQENTEAFF
NA	12	TRBV2	few	TRBJ1-6	TGTGCCAGCCGCAGGGAGGGTTCACCCCTCCACTTT	CASRREGSPLHF
NA	14	TRBV9	NA	TRBJ2-1	TGTGCCAGCAGCGTAGCTGGGACTTACAATGAGCAGTTCTTC	CASSVAGTYNEQFF
TRBD1	13	TRBV5-4	NA	TRBJ2-7	TGTGCCGGGAGGACAGGGGGCATCGACGAGCAGTACTTC	CAGRTGGIDEQYF
NA	15	TRBV6-5	NA	TRBJ1-5	TGTGCCAGCAGCGACGGGAAATATAGCAATCAGCCCCAGCATTTT	CASSDGKYSNQPQHF
NA	14	TRBV7-3	NA	TRBJ1-1	TGTGCCAGCAGCTTAAGTGACAGGCCCCATGAAGCTTTCTTT	CASSLSDRPHEAFF
NA	14	TRBV5-1	NA	TRBJ2-7	TGCGCCAGCAGCTTGGAGCCAGGGGAGTACGAGCAGTACTTC	CASSLEPGEYEQYF
NA	13	TRBV27	NA	TRBJ1-4	TGTGCCAGCAGTGGCGGGCCCGGTGAAAAACTGTTTTTT	CASSGGPGEKLFF
NA	14	TRBV7-3	NA	TRBJ2-7	TGTGCCAGCAGCTTAAGTAGCAAGAGCTACGAGCAGTACTTC	CASSLSSKSYEQYF
NA	14	TRBV15	few	TRBJ2-7	TGTGCCACCAACTGGGGCAGTTCCCCTCACGAGCAGTACTTC	CATNWGSSPHEQYF
TRBD1	14	TRBV6-6	NA	TRBJ2-4	TGTGCCAGCAGAACAGGGACAGGGGAAAACATTCAGTACTTC	CASRTGTGENIQYF
NA	14	TRBV28	NA	TRBJ2-7	TGTGCCAGCAGTTCCGGGACAACTGTTATGGAGCAGTACTTC	CASSSGTTVMEQYF
NA	13	TRBV15	few	TRBJ2-5	TGTGCCACCAGCAGAGAGGGCTCGAAGACCCAGTACTTC	CATSREGSKTQYF
TRBD2	18	TRBV4-1	NA	TRBJ2-7	TGCGCCAGCAGCCAAGCGATATCCGGACTAGCGAACTCCTACGAGCAGTACTTC	CASSQAISGLANSYEQYF
TRBD2	15	TRBV7-3	once	TRBJ2-7	TGTGCCAGCAGCTTATTTCCTAGCGGAGCATACGAGCAGTACTTC	CASSLFPSGAYEQYF
TRBD1	13	TRBV29-1	NA	TRBJ1-1	TGCAGCGTTTCGGACAGGGGGCTCACTGAAGCTTTCTTT	CSVSDRGLTEAFF
NA	13	TRBV12-3/TRBV12-4	NA	TRBJ1-5	TGTGCCAGCAGTTTGAGGGGCAATCAGCCCCAGCATTTT	CASSLRGNQPQHF
NA	13	TRBV12-3/TRBV12-4	NA	TRBJ2-1	TGTGCCAGCAGGGGGGACAACCACAATGAGCAGTTCTTC	CASRGDNHNEQFF
TRBD2	21	TRBV5-1	NA	TRBJ2-5	TGCGCCAGCAGCGCGGGATTAGCGGGAGGCAAGAGCCCTGTTTACAAAGAGACCCAGTACTTC	CASSAGLAGGKSPVYKETQYF
TRBD2	15	TRBV19	once	TRBJ2-1	TGTGCCAGTAGTCCCCCTGAAGGCGGGAGGGCCCGGCAGTTCTTC	CASSPPEGGRARQFF
NA	15	TRBV7-3	once	TRBJ2-3	TGTGCCAGCAGCTTGGTCGGGGGTGGGACAGATACGCAGTATTTT	CASSLVGGGTDTQYF
TRBD1	11	TRBV5-5	NA	TRBJ1-2	TGTGCCAGCAGCCCAGGGGGGCTAAGGTCCTTC	CASSPGGLRSF
NA	11	TRBV28	few	TRBJ1-1	TGTGCCAGCACCTCGAACACTGAAGCTTTCTTT	CASTSNTEAFF
NA	15	TRBV5-1	NA	TRBJ2-7	TGCGCCAGCAGCTTCGGGGTCCCCCCCTACTACGAGCAGTACTTC	CASSFGVPPYYEQYF
NA	15	TRBV18	NA	TRBJ1-1	TGTGCCAGCTCACCAACGAGGGGACAGAACACTGAAGCTTTCTTT	CASSPTRGQNTEAFF
NA	16	TRBV2	NA	TRBJ1-6	TGTGCCAGCAGTGAAGCGCTTGACAGCCGTTCGTCACCCCTCCACTTT	CASSEALDSRSSPLHF
NA	14	TRBV19	NA	TRBJ2-7	TGTGCCAGTAGTTCGCCGAGTAGGGGTGGTGAGCAGTACTTC	CASSSPSRGGEQYF
NA	15	TRBV18	NA	TRBJ1-4	TGTGCCAGCTCACCACCGATGGGAGGGTACGAAAAACTGTTTTTT	CASSPPMGGYEKLFF
TRBD2	14	TRBV15	NA	TRBJ2-3	TGTGCCACCAGCGGGAGGGGCCTCACAGATACGCAGTATTTT	CATSGRGLTDTQYF
NA	15	TRBV19	few	TRBJ1-5	TGTGCCAGTAGATTGGCCGGGACAAGGTTTGAGCCCCAGCATTTT	CASRLAGTRFEPQHF
NA	13	TRBV28	few	TRBJ2-5	TGTGCCAGTCAAACTATGACTGAAGAGACCCAGTACTTC	CASQTMTEETQYF
NA	15	TRBV14	NA	TRBJ2-1	TGTGCCAGCAGCCAAGCCCCCTCCCCCGGGGATGAGCAGTTCTTC	CASSQAPSPGDEQFF
TRBD1	15	TRBV28	NA	TRBJ1-2	TGTGCCAGCAGTTTATTGGTTGGGACAGGAGGGGGCTACACCTTC	CASSLLVGTGGGYTF
TRBD1	15	TRBV10-3	NA	TRBJ1-5	TGTGCCATCAAACCGGACAGGGCCCTTAATCAGCCCCAGCATTTT	CAIKPDRALNQPQHF
NA	16	TRBV4-2	NA	TRBJ1-5	TGTGCCAGCAGCCAAGGTGGAGCTTATAGCAATCAGCCCCAGCATTTT	CASSQGGAYSNQPQHF
TRBD1	20	TRBV7-8	NA	TRBJ1-4	TGTGCCAGCAGCCGAGAGGCAGGGGGTTTCGATTTGTCCACTAATGAAAAACTGTTTTTT	CASSREAGGFDLSTNEKLFF
TRBD1	14	TRBV30	NA	TRBJ2-2	TGTGCCTGGAGGAGGGGGCTCCTCACCGGGGAGCTGTTTTTT	CAWRRGLLTGELFF
TRBD1	16	TRBV27	few	TRBJ1-4	TGTGCCAGCAGACGAAACAGGGGGCTGACTAATGAAAAACTGTTTTTT	CASRRNRGLTNEKLFF
NA	13	TRBV9	few	TRBJ2-7	TGTGCCAGCAGCCCTGGGCACCGCTACGAGCAGTACTTC	CASSPGHRYEQYF
NA	12	TRBV18	NA	TRBJ2-3	TGTGCCAGCTCACCACCCAAAGATACGCAGTATTTT	CASSPPKDTQYF
NA	13	TRBV6-5	once	TRBJ1-1	TGTGCCAGCAGTTACTCGATTGGCTCTGAAGCTTTCTTT	CASSYSIGSEAFF
TRBD1	16	TRBV24-1	NA	TRBJ2-1	TGTGCCACCAGTGACCACAGGGGGCTGTCCTACAATGAGCAGTTCTTC	CATSDHRGLSYNEQFF
NA	12	TRBV7-9	NA	TRBJ1-1	TGTGCCAGCAGCCTAGGGGAGACTGAAGCTTTCTTT	CASSLGETEAFF
NA	11	TRBV28	NA	TRBJ1-1	TGTGCACTGGTGATTAACACTGAAGCTTTCTTT	CALVINTEAFF
TRBD2	16	TRBV5-4	NA	TRBJ2-3	TGTGCCAGCAGCCTCCTAGAACGCGGGAGTGGAGATACGCAGTATTTT	CASSLLERGSGDTQYF
NA	13	TRBV6-4	NA	TRBJ2-5	TGTGCCAGCGAGGGCGGACCGGGGGAGACCCAGTACTTC	CASEGGPGETQYF
TRBD1	12	TRBV28	few	TRBJ2-7	TGTGCCAGCAGCTCAGGGGGTGGGGAGCAGTACTTC	CASSSGGGEQYF
NA	15	TRBV6-5	few	TRBJ2-2	TGTGCCAGCACCGCCCCGGGGGATCACACCGGGGAGCTGTTTTTT	CASTAPGDHTGELFF